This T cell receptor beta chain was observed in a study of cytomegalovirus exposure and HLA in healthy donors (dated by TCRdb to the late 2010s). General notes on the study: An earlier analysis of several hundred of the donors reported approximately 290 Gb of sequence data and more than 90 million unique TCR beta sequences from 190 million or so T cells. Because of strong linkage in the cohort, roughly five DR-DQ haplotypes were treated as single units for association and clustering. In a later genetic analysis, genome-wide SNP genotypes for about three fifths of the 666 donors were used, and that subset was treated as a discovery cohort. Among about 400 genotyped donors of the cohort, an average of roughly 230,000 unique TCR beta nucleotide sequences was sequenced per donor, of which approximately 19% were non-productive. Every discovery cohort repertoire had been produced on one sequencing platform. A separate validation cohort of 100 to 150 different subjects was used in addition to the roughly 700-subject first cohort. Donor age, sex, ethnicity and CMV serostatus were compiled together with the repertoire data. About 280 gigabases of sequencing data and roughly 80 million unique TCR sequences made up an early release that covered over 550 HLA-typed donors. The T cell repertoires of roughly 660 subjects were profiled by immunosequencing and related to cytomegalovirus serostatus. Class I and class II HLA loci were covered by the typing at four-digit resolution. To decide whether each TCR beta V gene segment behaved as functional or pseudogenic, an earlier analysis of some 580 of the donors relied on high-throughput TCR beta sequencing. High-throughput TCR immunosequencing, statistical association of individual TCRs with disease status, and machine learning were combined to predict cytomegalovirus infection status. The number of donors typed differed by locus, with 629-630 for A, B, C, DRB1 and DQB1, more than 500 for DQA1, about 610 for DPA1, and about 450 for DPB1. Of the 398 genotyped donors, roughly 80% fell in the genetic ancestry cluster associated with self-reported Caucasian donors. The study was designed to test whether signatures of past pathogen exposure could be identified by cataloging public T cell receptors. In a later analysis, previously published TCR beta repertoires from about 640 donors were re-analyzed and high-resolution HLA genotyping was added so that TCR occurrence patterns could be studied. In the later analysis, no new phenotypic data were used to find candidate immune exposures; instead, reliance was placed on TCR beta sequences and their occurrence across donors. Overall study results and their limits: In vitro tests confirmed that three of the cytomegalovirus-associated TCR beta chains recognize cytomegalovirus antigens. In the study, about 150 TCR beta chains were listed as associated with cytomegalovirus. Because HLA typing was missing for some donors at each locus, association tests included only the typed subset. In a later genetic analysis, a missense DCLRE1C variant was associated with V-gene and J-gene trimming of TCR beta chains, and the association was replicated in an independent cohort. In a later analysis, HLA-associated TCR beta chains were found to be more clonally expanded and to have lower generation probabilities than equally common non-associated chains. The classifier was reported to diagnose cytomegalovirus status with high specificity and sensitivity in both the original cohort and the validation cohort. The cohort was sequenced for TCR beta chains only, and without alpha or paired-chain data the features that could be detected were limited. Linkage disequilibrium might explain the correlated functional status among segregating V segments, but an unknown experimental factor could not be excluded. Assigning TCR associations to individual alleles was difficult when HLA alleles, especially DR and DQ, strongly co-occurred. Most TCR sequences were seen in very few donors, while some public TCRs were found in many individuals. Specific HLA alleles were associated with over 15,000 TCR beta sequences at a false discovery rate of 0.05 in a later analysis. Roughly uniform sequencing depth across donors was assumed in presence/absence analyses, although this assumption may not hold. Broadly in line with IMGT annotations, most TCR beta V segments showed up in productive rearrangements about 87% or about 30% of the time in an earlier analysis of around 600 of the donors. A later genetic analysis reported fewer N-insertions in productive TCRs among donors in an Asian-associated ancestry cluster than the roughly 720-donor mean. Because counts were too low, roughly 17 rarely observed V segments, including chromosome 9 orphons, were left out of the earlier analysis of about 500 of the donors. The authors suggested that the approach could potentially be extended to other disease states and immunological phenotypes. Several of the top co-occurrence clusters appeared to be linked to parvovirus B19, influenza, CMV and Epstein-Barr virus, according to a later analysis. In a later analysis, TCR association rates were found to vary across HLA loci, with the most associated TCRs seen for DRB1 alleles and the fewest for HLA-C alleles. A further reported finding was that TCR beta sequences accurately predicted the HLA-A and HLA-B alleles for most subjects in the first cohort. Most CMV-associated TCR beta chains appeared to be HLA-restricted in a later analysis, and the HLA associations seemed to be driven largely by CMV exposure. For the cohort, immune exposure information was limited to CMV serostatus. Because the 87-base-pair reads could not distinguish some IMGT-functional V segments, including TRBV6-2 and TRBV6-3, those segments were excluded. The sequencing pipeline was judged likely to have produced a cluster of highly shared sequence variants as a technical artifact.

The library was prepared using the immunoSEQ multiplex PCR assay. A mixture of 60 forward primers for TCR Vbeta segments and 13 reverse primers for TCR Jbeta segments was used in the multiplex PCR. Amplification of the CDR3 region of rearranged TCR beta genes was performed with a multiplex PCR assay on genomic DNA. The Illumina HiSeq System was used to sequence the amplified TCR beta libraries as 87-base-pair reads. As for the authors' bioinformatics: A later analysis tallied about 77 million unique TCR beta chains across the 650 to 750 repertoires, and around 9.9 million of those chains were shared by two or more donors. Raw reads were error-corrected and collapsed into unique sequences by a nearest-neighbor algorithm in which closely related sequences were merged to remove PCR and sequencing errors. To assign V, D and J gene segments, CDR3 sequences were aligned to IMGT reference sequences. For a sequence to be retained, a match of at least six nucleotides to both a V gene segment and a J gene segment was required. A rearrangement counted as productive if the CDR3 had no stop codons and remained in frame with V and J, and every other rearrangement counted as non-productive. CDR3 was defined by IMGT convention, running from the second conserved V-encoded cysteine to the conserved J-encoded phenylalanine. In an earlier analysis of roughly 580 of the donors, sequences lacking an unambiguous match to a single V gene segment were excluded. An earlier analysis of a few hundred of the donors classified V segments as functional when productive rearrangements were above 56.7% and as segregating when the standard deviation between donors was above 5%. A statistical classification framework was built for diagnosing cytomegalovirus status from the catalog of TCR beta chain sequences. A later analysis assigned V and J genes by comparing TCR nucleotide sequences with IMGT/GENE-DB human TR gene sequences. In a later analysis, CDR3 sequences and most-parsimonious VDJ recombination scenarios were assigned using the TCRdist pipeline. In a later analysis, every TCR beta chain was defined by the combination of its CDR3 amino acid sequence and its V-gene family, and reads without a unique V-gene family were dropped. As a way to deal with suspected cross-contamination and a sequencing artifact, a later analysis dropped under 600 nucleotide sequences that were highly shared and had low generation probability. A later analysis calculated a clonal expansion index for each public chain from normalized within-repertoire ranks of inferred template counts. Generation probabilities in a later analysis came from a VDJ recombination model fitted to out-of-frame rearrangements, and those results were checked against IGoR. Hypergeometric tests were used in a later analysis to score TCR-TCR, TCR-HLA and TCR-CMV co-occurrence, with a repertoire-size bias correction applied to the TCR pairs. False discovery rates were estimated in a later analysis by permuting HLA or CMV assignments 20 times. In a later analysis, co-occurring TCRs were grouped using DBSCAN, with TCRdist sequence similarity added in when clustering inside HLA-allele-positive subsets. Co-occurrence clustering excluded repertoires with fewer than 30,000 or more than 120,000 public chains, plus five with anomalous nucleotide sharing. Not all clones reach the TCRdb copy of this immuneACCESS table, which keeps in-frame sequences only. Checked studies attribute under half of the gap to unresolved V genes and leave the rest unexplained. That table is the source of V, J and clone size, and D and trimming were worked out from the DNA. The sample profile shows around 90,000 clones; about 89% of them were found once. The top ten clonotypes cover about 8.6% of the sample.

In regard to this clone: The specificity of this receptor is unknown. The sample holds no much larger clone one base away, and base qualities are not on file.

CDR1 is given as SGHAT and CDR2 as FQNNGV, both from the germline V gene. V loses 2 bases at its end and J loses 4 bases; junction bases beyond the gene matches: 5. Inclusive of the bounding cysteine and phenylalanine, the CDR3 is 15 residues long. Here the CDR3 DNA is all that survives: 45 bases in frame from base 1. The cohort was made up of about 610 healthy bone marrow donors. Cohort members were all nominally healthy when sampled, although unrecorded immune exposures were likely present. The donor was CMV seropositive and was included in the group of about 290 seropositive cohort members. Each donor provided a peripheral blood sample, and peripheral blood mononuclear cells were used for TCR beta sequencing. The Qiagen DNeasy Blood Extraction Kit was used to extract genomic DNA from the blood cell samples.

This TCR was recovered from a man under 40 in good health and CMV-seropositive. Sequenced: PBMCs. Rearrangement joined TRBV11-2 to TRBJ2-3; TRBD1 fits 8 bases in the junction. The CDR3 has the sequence CASSLLDRGADTQYF. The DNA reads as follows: TGTGCCAGCAGCTTACTTGACAGGGGTGCAGATACGCAGTATTTT. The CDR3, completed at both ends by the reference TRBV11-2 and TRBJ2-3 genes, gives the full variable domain EAGVAQSPRYKIIEKRQSVAFWCNPISGHATLYWYQQILGQGPKLLIQFQNNGVVDDSQLPKDRFSAERLKGVDSTLKIQPAKLEDSAVYLCASSLLDRGADTQYFGPGTRLTVL.